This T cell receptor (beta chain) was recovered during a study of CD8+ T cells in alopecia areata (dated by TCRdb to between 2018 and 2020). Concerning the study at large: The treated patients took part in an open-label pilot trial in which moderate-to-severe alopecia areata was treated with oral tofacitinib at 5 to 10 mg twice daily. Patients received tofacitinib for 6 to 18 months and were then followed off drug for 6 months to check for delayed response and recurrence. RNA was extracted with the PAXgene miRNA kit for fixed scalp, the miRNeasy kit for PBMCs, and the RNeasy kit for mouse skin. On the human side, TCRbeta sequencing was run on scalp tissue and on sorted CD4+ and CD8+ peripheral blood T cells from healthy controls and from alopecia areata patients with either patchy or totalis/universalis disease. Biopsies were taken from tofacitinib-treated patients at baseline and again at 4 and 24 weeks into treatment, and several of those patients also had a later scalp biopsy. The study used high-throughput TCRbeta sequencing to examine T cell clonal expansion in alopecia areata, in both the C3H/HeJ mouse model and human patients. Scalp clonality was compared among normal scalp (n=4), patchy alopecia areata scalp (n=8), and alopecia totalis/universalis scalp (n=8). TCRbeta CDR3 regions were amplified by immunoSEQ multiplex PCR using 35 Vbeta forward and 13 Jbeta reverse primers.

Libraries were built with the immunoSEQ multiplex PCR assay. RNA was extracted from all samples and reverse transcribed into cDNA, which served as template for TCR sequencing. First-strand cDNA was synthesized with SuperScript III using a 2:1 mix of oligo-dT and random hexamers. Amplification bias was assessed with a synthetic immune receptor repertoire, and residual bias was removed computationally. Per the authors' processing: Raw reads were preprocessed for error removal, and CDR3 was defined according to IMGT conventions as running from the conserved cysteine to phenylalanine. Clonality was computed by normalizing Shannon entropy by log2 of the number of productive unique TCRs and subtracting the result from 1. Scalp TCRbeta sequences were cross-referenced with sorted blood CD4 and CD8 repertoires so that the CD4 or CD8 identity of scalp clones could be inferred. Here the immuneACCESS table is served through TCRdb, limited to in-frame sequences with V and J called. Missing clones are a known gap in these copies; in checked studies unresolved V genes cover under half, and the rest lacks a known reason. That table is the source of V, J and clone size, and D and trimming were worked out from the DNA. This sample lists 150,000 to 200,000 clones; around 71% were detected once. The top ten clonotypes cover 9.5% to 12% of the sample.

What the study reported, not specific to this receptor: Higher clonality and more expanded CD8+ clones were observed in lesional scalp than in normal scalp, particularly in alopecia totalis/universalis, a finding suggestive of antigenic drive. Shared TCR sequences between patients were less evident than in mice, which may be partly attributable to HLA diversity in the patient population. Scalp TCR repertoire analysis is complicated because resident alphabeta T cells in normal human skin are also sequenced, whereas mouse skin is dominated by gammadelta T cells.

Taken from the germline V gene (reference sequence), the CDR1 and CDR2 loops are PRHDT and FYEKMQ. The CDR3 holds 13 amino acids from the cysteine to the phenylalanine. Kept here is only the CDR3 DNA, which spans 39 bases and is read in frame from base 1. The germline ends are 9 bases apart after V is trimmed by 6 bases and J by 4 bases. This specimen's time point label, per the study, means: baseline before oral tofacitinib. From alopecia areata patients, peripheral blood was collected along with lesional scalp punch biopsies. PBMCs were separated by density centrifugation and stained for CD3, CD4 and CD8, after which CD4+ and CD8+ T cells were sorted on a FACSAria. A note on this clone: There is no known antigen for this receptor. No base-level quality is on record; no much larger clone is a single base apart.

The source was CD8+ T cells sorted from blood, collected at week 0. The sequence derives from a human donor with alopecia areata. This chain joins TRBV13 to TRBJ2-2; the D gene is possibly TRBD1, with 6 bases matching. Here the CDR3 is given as CASRQGGTGELFF. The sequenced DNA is TGTGCCAGCAGACAGGGCGGCACCGGGGAGCTGTTTTTT.